This TCR beta chain comes out of a study of CD8+CD57+ T cells in acquired aplastic anemia. The wider study: Sorted CD4+ and CD8+ cell DNA averaged approximately 3.4 ug.

Findings and limits, study-wide: Both patients and controls carried the same twenty-nine CD8+ CDR3 sequences. CD8+ Simpson's diversity in patients was not significantly different from that in controls.

Genomic DNA, the template, was used for profiling of the TCR beta VDJ and CDR3. MiXCR was run by TCRdb on the reads, yielding one entry per CDR3 protein. Among 35,000 to 40,000 distinct CDR3 sequences listed, more than 75% were seen once. The CDR3 has 13 amino acids. V was pared by 10 bases and J by 3 bases, with 15 bases between. Germline CDR1 SNHLY, CDR2 FYNNEI. Worth noting for this clonotype: Antigen: not known.

The V call is TRBV2, the J call TRBJ1-1, with a possible D match to TRBD1 (5 bases). The origin of this receptor is a human donor in good health, serving as a control. The sample consisted of sorted CD4+, CD8+, or CD8+CD57+ T cells (not recorded which) from PBMCs. CDR3 protein: CATSQGSDTEAFF. Here the CDR3 DNA reads TGTGCCACCTCCCAGGGATCGGACACTGAAGCTTTCTTT.